This record concerns one T cell receptor beta chain sequence. These data are taken from a study of blood T cells in healthy people across ages. Germline values: CDR1 SQVTM, CDR2 ANQGSEA. CDR3 size: 17 residues. The V and J ends lost 0 bases and 4 bases respectively, with 21 bases between them. It was with a sample-barcoded 5' primer and a J-beta primer mix that a second PCR of roughly 7 to 12 cycles was run. TCRdb fed the 5' RACE reads into MiXCR, producing one record per CDR3 protein. The table has about 1.8 million distinct CDR3 sequences, about 49% seen once. Each sample used at least 7 million PBMCs.

The V call is TRBV29-1, the J call TRBJ1-2; D remains ambiguous. This TCR derives from a woman aged 40 to 50 in good health. The sequencing sample was made of blood. The CDR3 reads CSVEDRAEGGWVYGYTF. CDR3 nucleotides: TGCAGCGTTGAAGATAGGGCCGAGGGAGGCTGGGTCTATGGCTACACCTTC. The whole variable domain, filled in from reference TRBV29-1 and TRBJ1-2, reads SAVISQKPSRDICQRGTSLTIQCQVDSQVTMMFWYRQQPGQSLTLIATANQGSEATYESGFVIDKFPISRPNLTFSTLTVSNMSPEDSSIYLCSVEDRAEGGWVYGYTFGSGTRLTVV.